The next 3 T cell receptor beta chains were all read from a single sample in a study of molecular identifiers for immune sequencing clone quantification. TCRdb used MiXCR to reprocess the PCR reads, holding one entry per CDR3 protein. The sample has 460,000 or so distinct CDR3 sequences; about 25% are singletons. The material sequenced was naive CD8+ T cells from blood, with Jurkat cell RNA spiked in. Noted subset: FACS-sorted CD8+CD4-CCR7+CD45RA+ naive T cells. The receptors were gathered from a human donor in good health. Some libraries in this study had Jurkat cell RNA spiked in.

This sequence joins TRBV5-1 and TRBJ1-2; D not resolved. CDR3 length: 14 residues. Trimming pared 8 bases from V and 2 bases from J, leaving 16 bases between. From germline, CDR1 is SGHRS and CDR2 YFSETQ. CDR3 in DNA: TGCGCCAGTGACCCGTGGCCTCGGAACTATGGCTACACCTTC. It encodes CASDPWPRNYGYTF.

A note on this clonotype: The junction does not match germline at one end; this may be a read error. The chain joins TRBV13 to TRBJ2-5; 7 bases line up with TRBD1. CDR1 and CDR2 from the germline V gene are PRHDT and FYEKMQ (reference sequence). The CDR3 runs to 13 residues. The CDR3 region is CAGSETGLETQYF. CDR3 bases: TGTGCCGGCAGCGAGACAGGGTTGGAGACCCAGTACTTC.

This clonotype came up a few times. The rearrangement uses TRBV20-1 and TRBJ1-1; 7 nucleotides match TRBD1. Germline assignment: CDR1 DFQATT and CDR2 SNEGSKA (reference sequence). The CDR3 length is 13 residues. The V segment lost 2 bases and the J segment 6 bases; nucleotides outside the gene matches: 6. The CDR3 sequence is CSARPKTGSEAFF. In DNA form, the CDR3 reads TGCAGTGCTAGACCGAAGACAGGGTCTGAAGCTTTCTTT.